These 25 T cell receptor beta chains were sequenced from one sample in a study of blood T cell repertoires in COVID-19. Using immunoSEQ multiplex PCR, the repertoire was profiled, and TCRdb retains in-frame clones only, with some absent. The sample includes some 140,000 clones, roughly 84% of them seen just once. Input material: PBMCs or T cells enriched from blood (not recorded which). The receptors come from a man aged 35 to 55 with acute COVID-19.

The chain has TRBV19 and TRBJ2-6; a possible D gene is TRBD2 (5 bases). Germline-derived CDR1 and CDR2 are LNHDA and SQIVND (reference sequence). The CDR3 contains 15 residues. Trimming took off 3 bases at V and 0 bases at J, with 6 bases between the two ends. The CDR3 bases are TGTGCCAGTAGTATGGGAGACTCTGGGGCCAACGTCCTGACTTTC. Its translation: CASSMGDSGANVLTF. The full variable domain, rest sourced from reference TRBV19 and TRBJ2-6, is DGGITQSPKYLFRKEGQNVTLSCEQNLNHDAMYWYRQDPGQGLRLIYYSQIVNDFQKGDIAEGYSVSREKKESFPLTVTSAQKNPTAFYLCASSMGDSGANVLTFGAGSRLTVL.

The chain links TRBV4-3 to TRBJ1-2, with D perhaps matching TRBD1 (5 bases). Trimming pared 0 bases from V and 0 bases from J, leaving 11 bases between. Germline CDR1 LGHNA, CDR2 YSLEER. This CDR3 spans 16 amino acids. The CDR3 DNA is TGCGCCAGCAGCCAAGATCGAGCCAGGGCTAACTATGGCTACACCTTC. Amino acids: CASSQDRARANYGYTF.

This rearrangement joins TRBV29-1 to TRBJ2-3; D might be TRBD2 (6 bases). The CDR3 is 13 amino acids. The ends were cut back, 7 bases at V and 8 bases at J, with 19 bases in the middle. Germline values: CDR1 SQVTM, CDR2 ANQGSEA. The CDR3 spells CSARDSRRGTQYF. CDR3 sequence (DNA): TGCAGCGCCCGGGACTCCCGTCGTGGTACGCAGTATTTT.

V usage is TRBV9 and J usage is TRBJ2-2, with D possibly matching TRBD1 (7 bases). The CDR3 extends over 15 amino acids. In germline, CDR1 is SGDLS, CDR2 YYNGEE. V was clipped by 2 bases and J by 6 bases, with 14 bases between them. The CDR3 here is CASSVRQGGAGELFF. CDR3 coding DNA: TGTGCCAGCAGCGTTCGACAGGGAGGAGCCGGGGAGCTGTTTTTT.

The V gene is TRBV28, the J gene TRBJ1-1; no definite D call. Trimming took 5 bases from V and 4 from J, leaving 11 bases between them. In germline, CDR1 is MDHEN, CDR2 SYDVKM. This CDR3 has 13 amino acids. CDR3 sequence reads: CASSTFRGTEAFF. The CDR3 region has the DNA TGTGCCAGCAGTACTTTTCGGGGCACTGAAGCTTTCTTT.

This clone showed up just once. The V and J genes are TRBV4-1 and TRBJ1-5, with no clear D. The V gene lost 0 bases and the J gene lost 5 bases, with 11 bases spanning the gap. The CDR3 covers 15 residues. Germline CDR1 and CDR2: MGHRA and YSYEKL. The CDR3 coding sequence is TGCGCCAGCAGCCAAGATTGGGCCGGCGATCAGCCCCAGCATTTT. Translation gives CASSQDWAGDQPQHF.

This chain connects TRBV6-5 to TRBJ1-6; 7 nucleotides line up with TRBD1. The CDR3 is made up of 14 amino acids. CDR1 is MNHEY, CDR2 SVGAGI, per germline. The V and J ends lost 0 bases and 10 bases, in that order; junction bases with no gene match: 3. The CDR3 reads CASSYSGGESPLHF. The CDR3 region has the DNA TGTGCCAGCAGTTACTCAGGGGGCGAGTCACCCCTCCACTTT.

This clone is a singleton in its sample. J is TRBJ2-3 and V is TRBV6-5, with TRBD2 matching 7 bases. This CDR3 has 16 amino acids. Germline trimming cut 0 bases from V and 6 bases from J; bases unmatched to any gene: 9. Germline-derived CDR1 and CDR2 are MNHEY and SVGAGI. CDR3 sequence (DNA): TGTGCCAGCAGTTACTCTAGACTAGCCCGGGGTGATACGCAGTATTTT. It yields the protein CASSYSRLARGDTQYF.

V and J are TRBV10-3 and TRBJ2-1; tentatively, D is TRBD1 (5 bases). V lost 3 bases and J 0 bases, leaving 12 bases between the germline ends. This CDR3 comprises 16 residues. The germline CDR1 and CDR2 sequences are ENHRY and SYGVKD. The CDR3 sequence is CAISDSRASSYNEQFF. The CDR3, as DNA: TGTGCCATCAGTGATTCCAGGGCGAGCTCCTACAATGAGCAGTTCTTC.

The J gene is TRBJ2-2, the V gene TRBV10-1; TRBD1 aligns across 8 bases. V shed 2 bases and J 4 bases; nucleotides not matched to a gene: 12. CDR1 and CDR2 from the germline V gene are WNHNN and SYGVQD (reference sequence). There are 18 residues in the CDR3. This CDR3 reads CASSEVQGALLGTGELFF. In DNA form, the CDR3 reads TGCGCCAGCAGTGAGGTCCAGGGGGCTCTCTTGGGCACCGGGGAGCTGTTTTTT.

The chain uses TRBV9 and TRBJ2-5, with 9 bases aligning to TRBD2. The CDR3 has 15 residues. J lost 5 bases, V lost 0 bases, and 5 bases had no gene match. Germline CDR1 reads SGDLS; CDR2 reads YYNGEE. Here the CDR3 reads CASSVGLAVWETQYF. Here the CDR3 DNA reads TGTGCCAGCAGCGTAGGACTAGCGGTTTGGGAGACCCAGTACTTC.

This chain joins TRBV19 and TRBJ2-7; the match to TRBD2 covers 7 bases. J was trimmed by 2 bases and V by 1 base; bases with no gene match: 5. Germline values: CDR1 LNHDA, CDR2 SQIVND (reference sequence). This CDR3 is built from 15 residues. CDR3 sequence: CASSIGTGLTYEQYF. The CDR3 DNA reads as TGTGCCAGTAGTATAGGGACGGGACTAACCTACGAGCAGTACTTC.

CDR3 in amino acids: CASSDDAGQGDFGYGYTF. The CDR3 DNA is TGTGCCAGCTCAGATGACGCCGGACAGGGGGACTTTGGGTATGGCTACACCTTC. The V call is TRBV5-4, the J call TRBJ1-2; 10 bases are shared with TRBD1. This CDR3 has 18 amino acids. Looked up from germline, CDR1 is SGHNT and CDR2 is YYREEE (reference sequence). The V segment lost 7 bases and the J segment 5 bases; nucleotides outside the gene matches: 20.

The chain's CDR3 is CATSDLQGGEQYF. The DNA of the CDR3 is TGTGCCACCAGTGATTTGCAAGGGGGCGAGCAGTACTTC. J is TRBJ2-7 and V is TRBV24-1; tentatively, D is TRBD1 (6 bases). This CDR3 is 13 amino acids long. V was cut by 0 bases and J by 6 bases, with 8 bases left in between. The germline V gene has CDR1 KGHDR and CDR2 SFDVKD.

The sample holds a few counts of this clone. The V call is TRBV28, the J call TRBJ2-7; D is uncertain. Germline V gene lookup returns CDR1 MDHEN and CDR2 SYDVKM. The CDR3 is 13 residues long. Deletions cut 6 bases from V and 5 bases from J, with 14 bases between. The CDR3 region has the DNA TGTGCCAGCAGCCCTGGTCTCTCAGACGAGCAGTACTTC. Translated: CASSPGLSDEQYF.

This clone has more than one count but fewer than ten. The V call is TRBV27, the J call TRBJ2-2, with D possibly matching TRBD2 (6 bases). Germline CDR1 is MNHEY and CDR2 is SMNVEV (reference sequence). V was trimmed by 7 bases and J by 4 bases, leaving 28 bases between them. This CDR3 is 19 amino acids long. The CDR3 sequence: CASTDTFPSSVSLTGELFF. The CDR3 region has the DNA TGTGCCAGCACCGATACTTTCCCCTCTAGCGTTTCTCTCACCGGGGAGCTGTTTTTT.

The V and J genes are TRBV30 and TRBJ1-6, with D maybe TRBD1 (5 bases). CDR1 and CDR2 (germline): GTSNPN, SVGIG (reference sequence). V was cut by 2 bases and J by 14 bases, with 22 bases left in between. CDR3 length: 15 residues. CDR3 protein: CAWSKTDTTQATLHF. The CDR3 nucleotides are TGTGCCTGGAGTAAAACGGACACGACCCAAGCGACCCTCCACTTT.

The rearrangement links TRBV27 to TRBJ2-4; 10 bases line up with TRBD1. The CDR3 is made up of 12 amino acids. Germline V gene sequence: CDR1 MNHEY, CDR2 SMNVEV (reference sequence). Losses at the gene ends were 5 bases for V and 13 bases for J; bases not matched to a gene: 5. The CDR3, as DNA: TGTGCCAGCAGTGAAGAGACAGGGGGCCAGTACTTC. Protein sequence: CASSEETGGQYF.

The chain couples TRBV27 to TRBJ2-2, with TRBD2 matching over 14 bases. The V and J ends lost 0 bases and 3 bases, in that order; junction bases with no gene match: 12. The CDR3 has 21 amino acids. Per the germline V gene, CDR1 is MNHEY and CDR2 is SMNVEV (reference sequence). The DNA of the CDR3 is TGTGCCAGCAGTTTATCACTCACCGGGACTAGCGGGGGCTTTTACACCGGGGAGCTGTTTTTT. It yields the protein CASSLSLTGTSGGFYTGELFF.

The CDR3 nucleotides are TGCGCCAGCACCGAGAGGGGGCGGAACACTGAAGCTTTCTTT. Translating gives CASTERGRNTEAFF. The genes are TRBV5-1 and TRBJ1-1; 7 bases line up with TRBD1. V trimming: 6 bases; J trimming: 1 base; junction bases outside the gene matches: 6. The CDR3 is 14 amino acids. Germline V CDR1 and CDR2: SGHRS, YFSETQ.

The genes are TRBV10-3 and TRBJ1-5; 7 bases are a match to TRBD1. CDR1 and CDR2 from the germline V gene are ENHRY and SYGVKD. The V segment lost 2 bases and the J segment 4 bases; nucleotides outside the gene matches: 5. CDR3 length equals 15 residues. DNA for the CDR3: TGTGCCATCAGTGAGGGGGACAGTAGGAATCAGCCCCAGCATTTT. Protein product: CAISEGDSRNQPQHF.

V and J are TRBV6-5 and TRBJ1-5; no reliable D call. The V and J ends lost 8 bases and 2 bases respectively, with 16 bases between them. CDR3 length: 15 residues. Germline loops: CDR1 MNHEY, CDR2 SVGAGI. CDR3: CASRQSFLGNQPQHF. Here the CDR3 DNA reads TGTGCCAGCCGCCAGTCGTTTTTGGGCAATCAGCCCCAGCATTTT.

This rearrangement joins TRBV7-2 to TRBJ2-3; perhaps TRBD2 as D (5 bases). CDR3 length equals 15 residues. Germline assignment: CDR1 SGHTA and CDR2 FQGNSA. Trimming removed 6 bases from V and 5 bases from J, with 18 bases in between. The CDR3 DNA reads as TGTGCCAGCAGGCGACTGGCTCTAGCATTAGATACGCAGTATTTT. This translates into CASRRLALALDTQYF. Full variable domain (remainder filled in from reference TRBV7-2 and TRBJ2-3): GAGVSQSPSNKVTEKGKDVELRCDPISGHTALYWYRQSLGQGLEFLIYFQGNSAPDKSGLPSDRFSAERTGGSVSTLTIQRTQQEDSAVYLCASRRLALALDTQYFGPGTRLTVL.

V and J are TRBV28 and TRBJ2-3, with TRBD2 identical over 8 bases. The V segment lost 2 bases and the J segment 4 bases; nucleotides outside the gene matches: 5. The CDR3 spans 15 residues. Germline-derived CDR1 and CDR2 are MDHEN and SYDVKM. The CDR3 loop is CASSLRGGLADTQYF. CDR3 bases: TGTGCCAGCAGTTTACGGGGGGGGCTCGCAGATACGCAGTATTTT.

This clone was seen a single time. The chain recombines TRBV27 with TRBJ2-5; TRBD1 might be the D (8 bases). The V gene's germline CDR1 is MNHEY and CDR2 SMNVEV (reference sequence). The CDR3 length is 16 residues. V lost 4 bases to trimming and J lost 5 bases, with 20 bases between them. Here the CDR3 reads CASSSLGNRGGETQYF. The CDR3 coding sequence is TGTGCCAGCAGTTCCTTAGGAAACAGGGGGGGGGAGACCCAGTACTTC.